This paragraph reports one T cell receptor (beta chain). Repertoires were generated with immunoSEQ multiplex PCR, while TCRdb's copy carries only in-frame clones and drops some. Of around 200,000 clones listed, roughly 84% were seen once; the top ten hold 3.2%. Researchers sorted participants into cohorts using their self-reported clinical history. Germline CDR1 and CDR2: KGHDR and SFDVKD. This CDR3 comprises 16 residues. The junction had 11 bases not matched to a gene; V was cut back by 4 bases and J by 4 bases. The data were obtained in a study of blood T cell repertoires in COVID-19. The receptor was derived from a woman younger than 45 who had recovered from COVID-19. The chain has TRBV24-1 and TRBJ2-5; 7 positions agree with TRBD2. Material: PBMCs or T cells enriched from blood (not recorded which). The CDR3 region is CATSDPSGANLETQYF. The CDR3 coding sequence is TGTGCCACCAGTGACCCGAGCGGGGCTAACCTAGAGACCCAGTACTTC.